Included here is one T cell receptor (beta chain) sequence, with context. Its antigen remains unidentified. The data were obtained in a study of OX40 agonist ivuxolimab in advanced cancers. Regarding the study as a whole: Some nonresponders likewise displayed low normalized T-cell clonal expansion.

Clones were sequenced by immunoSEQ multiplex PCR, and TCRdb holds only the in-frame ones, with some missing. Of 80,000 to 100,000 clones listed, around 85% are singletons. CDR3 size: 18 residues. The germline V gene encodes CDR1 SGHRS and CDR2 YFSETQ. The V and J ends lost 0 bases and 6 bases respectively, with 24 bases between them. This sequence was found in an adult with an advanced solid tumor such as melanoma, head and neck, liver or kidney cancer. The sequences come from CD4+ or CD8+ T cells sorted from blood, collected in a trial of the OX40 agonist ivuxolimab. The chain carries TRBV5-1 and TRBJ1-1; D perhaps matches TRBD1 (5 bases). CDR3 residues: CASSLASGSAGTTAEAFF. CDR3 sequence (DNA): TGCGCCAGCAGCTTGGCCTCAGGGTCCGCGGGGACGACAGCTGAAGCTTTCTTT. The complete variable domain, with remaining parts taken from reference TRBV5-1 and TRBJ1-1, reads KAGVTQTPRYLIKTRGQQVTLSCSPISGHRSVSWYQQTPGQGLQFLFEYFSETQRNKGNFPGRFSGRQFSNSRSEMNVSTLELGDSALYLCASSLASGSAGTTAEAFFGQGTRLTVV.